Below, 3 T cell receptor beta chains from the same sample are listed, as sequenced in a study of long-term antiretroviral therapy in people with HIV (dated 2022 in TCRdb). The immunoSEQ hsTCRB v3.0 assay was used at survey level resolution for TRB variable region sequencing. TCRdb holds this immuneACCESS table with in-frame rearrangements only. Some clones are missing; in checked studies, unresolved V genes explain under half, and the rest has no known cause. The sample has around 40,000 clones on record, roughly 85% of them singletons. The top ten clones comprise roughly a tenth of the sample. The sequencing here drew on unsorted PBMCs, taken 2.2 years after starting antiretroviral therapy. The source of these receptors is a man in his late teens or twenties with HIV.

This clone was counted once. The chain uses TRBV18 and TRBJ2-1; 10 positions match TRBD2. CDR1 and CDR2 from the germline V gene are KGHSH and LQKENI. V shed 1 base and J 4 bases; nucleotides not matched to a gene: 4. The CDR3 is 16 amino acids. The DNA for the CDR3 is TGTGCCAGCTCACCACGAAGCGGGGGGGATTACAATGAGCAGTTCTTC. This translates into CASSPRSGGDYNEQFF.

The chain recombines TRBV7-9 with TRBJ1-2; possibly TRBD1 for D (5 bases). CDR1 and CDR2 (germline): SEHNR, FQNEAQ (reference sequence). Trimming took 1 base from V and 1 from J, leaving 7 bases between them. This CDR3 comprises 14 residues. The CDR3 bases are TGTGCCAGCAGCTTAGGTGGGGGTAACTATGGCTACACCTTC. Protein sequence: CASSLGGGNYGYTF.

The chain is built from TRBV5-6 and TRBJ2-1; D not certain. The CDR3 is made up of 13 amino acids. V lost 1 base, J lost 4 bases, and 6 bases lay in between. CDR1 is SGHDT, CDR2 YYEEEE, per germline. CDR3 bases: TGTGCCAGCAGCTTGAGGCAGTACAATGAGCAGTTCTTC. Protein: CASSLRQYNEQFF.